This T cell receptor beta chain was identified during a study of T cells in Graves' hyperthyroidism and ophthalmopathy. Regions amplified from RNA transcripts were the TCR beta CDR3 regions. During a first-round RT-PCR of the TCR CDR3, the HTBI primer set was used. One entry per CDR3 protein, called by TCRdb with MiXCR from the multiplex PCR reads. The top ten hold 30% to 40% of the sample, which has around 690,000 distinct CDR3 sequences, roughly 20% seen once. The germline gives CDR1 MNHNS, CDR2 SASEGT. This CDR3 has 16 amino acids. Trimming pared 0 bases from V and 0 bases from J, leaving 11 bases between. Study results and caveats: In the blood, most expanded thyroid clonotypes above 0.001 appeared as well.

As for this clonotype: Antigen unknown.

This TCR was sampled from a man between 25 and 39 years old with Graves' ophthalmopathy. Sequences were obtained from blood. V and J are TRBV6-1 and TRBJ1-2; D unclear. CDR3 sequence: CASSEALSASNYGYTF. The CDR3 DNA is TGTGCCAGCAGTGAAGCGCTCTCAGCATCTAACTATGGCTACACCTTC.